A selection of T cell receptor beta chains follows, all from one sample in a study of T cell repertoires in cytomegalovirus infection. Their antigen targets remain unknown. MiXCR, run by TCRdb on the reads, gives a single entry per CDR3 protein. This sample has under 350,000 distinct CDR3 sequences, with 22% found just once. The material sequenced was cultured PBMCs, taken from culture after CMV antigen stimulation. The receptor set was obtained from a human donor in good health (CMV status not recorded). Some clones in this sample may be carry-over from other donors' samples. The CDR3 runs from the conserved cysteine through the conserved F or W. The D gene is left open where the match is weak. The listing skips clone size in some rows; elsewhere it reads once, few, many or a size class.

clone_size,j_call,d_call,v_call,cdr3_aa,cdr3_nt
few,TRBJ2-5,-,TRBV6-2/TRBV6-3,CASSYPSIPTANQETQYF,TGTGCCAGCAGTTACCCATCTATCCCGACAGCCAACCAAGAGACCCAGTACTTC
few,TRBJ2-5,-,TRBV25-1,CASSDRGGGKQETQYF,TGTGCCAGCTCCGACCGTGGGGGCGGAAAGCAAGAGACCCAGTACTTC
-,TRBJ2-1,-,TRBV27,CASSPWGVAAPNIRYNEQFF,TGTGCCAGCAGTCCCTGGGGGGTAGCGGCGCCAAATATTCGATACAATGAGCAGTTCTTC
few,TRBJ2-6,-,TRBV12-3/TRBV12-4,CASSFRGQSSGANVLTF,TGTGCCAGCAGTTTTCGGGGGCAGAGCTCTGGGGCCAACGTCCTGACTTTC
many,TRBJ2-5,TRBD2,TRBV6-2/TRBV6-3,CAGQTSGSRETQYF,TGTGCCGGTCAAACTAGCGGGAGTAGGGAGACCCAGTACTTC
few,TRBJ2-7,-,TRBV19,CASSMALGQSYEQYF,TGTGCCAGTAGTATGGCTCTTGGACAGTCCTACGAGCAGTACTTC
-,TRBJ1-1,-,TRBV7-9,CASSLAEGGERRAFF,TGTGCCAGCAGCTTAGCTGAGGGTGGGGAAAGGCGGGCTTTCTTT
many,TRBJ2-7,TRBD2,TRBV25-1,CASSGGLAGAYEQYF,TGTGCCAGCAGTGGTGGACTAGCGGGAGCTTACGAGCAGTACTTC
few,TRBJ1-3,TRBD1,TRBV6-6,CASRRQGNSGNTIYF,TGTGCCAGCAGGCGACAGGGGAACTCTGGAAACACCATATATTTT
many,TRBJ2-3,-,TRBV7-8,CASQYTDTQYF,TGTGCCAGCCAGTACACAGATACGCAGTATTTT
many,TRBJ1-1,-,TRBV6-5,CASRVSGTQNTEAFF,TGTGCCAGCCGAGTCTCCGGGACACAGAACACTGAAGCTTTCTTT
-,TRBJ2-5,TRBD2,TRBV6-6,CASSHPLAGVETQYF,TGTGCCAGCAGTCACCCACTAGCGGGAGTAGAGACCCAGTACTTC
few,TRBJ2-5,-,TRBV5-4,CASSSPELQETQYF,TGTGCCAGCAGCTCCCCCGAGCTACAAGAGACCCAGTACTTC
few,TRBJ2-4,TRBD2,TRBV11-2,CASSSWVAGGPGNIQYF,TGTGCCAGCAGCTCCTGGGTTGCGGGAGGGCCAGGAAACATTCAGTACTTC
-,TRBJ2-3,TRBD2,TRBV5-4,CASSLYGTSADTQYF,TGTGCCAGCAGCTTGTATGGGACTAGCGCAGATACGCAGTATTTT
-,TRBJ1-1,-,TRBV7-9,CASSLGREHTEAFF,TGTGCCAGCAGCTTAGGCAGGGAGCACACTGAAGCTTTCTTT
few,TRBJ2-7,TRBD2,TRBV4-1,CASSQASGVGLYEQYF,TGCGCCAGCAGCCAAGCTAGCGGGGTGGGTCTCTACGAGCAGTACTTC
many,TRBJ1-2,-,TRBV4-3,CASSQDQQGLYGYTF,TGCGCCAGCAGCCAAGATCAACAGGGCCTCTATGGCTACACCTTC
-,TRBJ2-5,TRBD2,TRBV7-2,CASSLGTSGSVKTQYF,TGTGCCAGCAGCTTAGGGACTAGCGGGAGTGTGAAGACCCAGTACTTC
few,TRBJ1-3,-,TRBV6-5,CASSYQGPSSGNTIYF,TGTGCCAGCAGTTACCAAGGCCCGAGCTCTGGAAACACCATATATTTT
-,TRBJ1-1,TRBD1,TRBV12-3/TRBV12-4,CASINWDRGFSISF,TGTGCCAGCATTAATTGGGACAGGGGTTTTTCGATTTCTTTT
many,TRBJ2-1,-,TRBV7-2,CASSLLAEVGLPGLRSYNEQFF,TGTGCCAGCAGCTTATTGGCAGAGGTGGGACTCCCCGGATTGCGCTCCTACAATGAGCAGTTCTTC
-,TRBJ2-1,-,TRBV6-2/TRBV6-3,CASHRRGRDNEQFF,TGTGCCAGCCACCGGAGGGGGAGGGACAATGAGCAGTTCTTC
few,TRBJ2-5,TRBD2,TRBV7-6,CASSSGVLASGRSETQYF,TGTGCCAGCAGCTCGGGAGTGTTGGCTAGCGGGAGGTCGGAGACCCAGTACTTC
-,TRBJ1-5,-,TRBV7-2,CASSRGQINQPQHF,TGTGCCAGCAGCAGAGGACAGATAAATCAGCCCCAGCATTTT
many,TRBJ2-5,TRBD2,TRBV5-5,CASSPPGGRETQYF,TGTGCCAGCAGCCCCCCGGGGGGGAGGGAGACCCAGTACTTC
-,TRBJ1-3,-,TRBV12-3/TRBV12-4,CASSSGSHTIYF,TGTGCCAGCAGTTCAGGGTCCCACACCATATATTTT
-,TRBJ1-5,-,TRBV23-1,CASSPPRDFCHQPQHF,TGCGCCAGCAGTCCCCCGAGAGACTTTTGTCATCAGCCCCAGCATTTT
few,TRBJ2-1,-,TRBV7-8,CASSPFSGPADSEQFF,TGTGCCAGCAGCCCGTTCAGCGGGCCGGCGGATAGTGAGCAGTTCTTC
few,TRBJ1-2,TRBD1,TRBV7-6,CASSAGTGFFYGYTF,TGTGCCAGCAGCGCCGGGACAGGATTTTTCTATGGCTACACCTTC
-,TRBJ1-4,-,TRBV18,CASSPTQGRGEKLFF,TGTGCCAGCTCACCAACACAGGGCCGGGGTGAAAAACTGTTTTTT
many,TRBJ2-5,TRBD2,TRBV7-2,CASSFGGRAETQYF,TGTGCCAGCAGCTTTGGCGGGAGGGCCGAGACCCAGTACTTC
many,TRBJ2-1,TRBD2,TRBV4-1,CASSLSGSAYNEQFF,TGCGCCAGCAGCTTGAGCGGGAGCGCCTACAATGAGCAGTTCTTC
many,TRBJ2-3,TRBD2,TRBV6-1,CASSRYSHLSGRDSDTQYF,TGTGCCAGCAGCCGTTATAGCCACCTTAGCGGGAGAGACTCAGATACGCAGTATTTT
-,TRBJ1-1,-,TRBV19,CASSILREAFF,TGTGCCAGTAGTATCCTCCGTGAAGCTTTCTTT
few,TRBJ1-1,TRBD1,TRBV19,CASSIQTGTNTEAFF,TGTGCCAGTAGTATCCAGACAGGGACGAACACTGAAGCTTTCTTT
-,TRBJ2-3,TRBD2,TRBV5-6,CASSIRTSGARDTQYF,TGTGCCAGCAGCATACGGACTAGCGGGGCCAGGGATACGCAGTATTTT
-,TRBJ2-2,-,TRBV19,CASSITGELFF,TGTGCCAGTAGTATCACCGGGGAGCTGTTTTTT
-,TRBJ2-7,-,TRBV25-1,CASSEPRGYEQYF,TGTGCCAGCAGTGAACCCAGGGGCTACGAGCAGTACTTC
few,TRBJ1-5,-,TRBV12-3/TRBV12-4,CASSPKEQGGNQPQHF,TGTGCCAGCAGCCCCAAAGAACAGGGAGGAAATCAGCCCCAGCATTTT
-,TRBJ2-2,-,TRBV12-3/TRBV12-4,CATYQVPGELFF,TGTGCCACCTACCAGGTTCCCGGGGAGCTGTTTTTT
-,TRBJ2-1,TRBD2,TRBV24-1,CATSDPDREGLAGGMNEQFF,TGTGCCACCAGTGATCCTGACAGGGAGGGACTAGCGGGAGGGATGAATGAGCAGTTCTTC
-,TRBJ2-2,TRBD2,TRBV5-6,CASSGYRLGSGSDTGELFF,TGTGCCAGCAGCGGGTATCGGCTTGGTAGCGGGAGTGACACCGGGGAGCTGTTTTTT
-,TRBJ2-1,-,TRBV19,CASSGGPGMADEQFF,TGTGCCAGTAGTGGGGGACCGGGGATGGCTGACGAGCAGTTCTTC
-,TRBJ2-7,TRBD1,TRBV28,CASRRQGAYEQYF,TGTGCCAGCAGACGACAGGGGGCTTACGAGCAGTACTTC
-,TRBJ2-5,TRBD1,TRBV24-1,CATSGGFQGAGETQYF,TGTGCCACCAGTGGGGGATTTCAGGGGGCAGGAGAGACCCAGTACTTC
-,TRBJ2-1,-,TRBV7-9,CASSFGAGEQFF,TGTGCCAGCAGCTTTGGGGCGGGTGAGCAGTTCTTC
-,TRBJ2-5,TRBD1,TRBV5-4,CASSLDRGAETQYF,TGTGCCAGCAGCTTGGACAGGGGGGCAGAGACCCAGTACTTC
-,TRBJ2-1,TRBD2,TRBV4-1,CASSQDSGREDNEQFF,TGCGCCAGCAGCCAAGATAGCGGGAGGGAGGACAATGAGCAGTTCTTC
few,TRBJ2-7,TRBD1,TRBV28,CASRNPGQGYEQYF,TGTGCCAGCAGGAATCCGGGACAGGGCTACGAGCAGTACTTC